This T cell receptor beta chain was identified during a study of cytomegalovirus exposure and HLA in healthy donors. Comment on this clone: Antigen specificity is unknown.

Study-level findings and limits: Another analysis was done later, and it associated roughly 15,000 TCR beta sequences with HLA alleles at 0.05 false discovery rate. The CMV antigen specificity of a few CMV-associated chains was confirmed through in vitro analysis.

The PCR ran on 60 Vbeta and 13 Jbeta primers. The method was immunoSEQ multiplex PCR; TCRdb's version includes in-frame clones alone and lacks a portion of them. This table has 60,000 to 75,000 clones, less than 80% appearing once. The V and J ends lost 4 bases and 12 bases respectively, with 13 bases between them. CDR1 and CDR2 from the germline V gene are SQVTM and ANQGSEA. The CDR3 covers 12 residues. Material for sequencing was PBMCs. The receptor's source is a woman aged 40 to 50 in good health and CMV-seropositive. V is TRBV29-1 and J is TRBJ2-6; D gene ambiguous. The CDR3 DNA reads as TGCAGCGTTGGTAGTGGAGAGAGCGTCCTGACTTTC. Translating gives CSVGSGESVLTF.